This T cell receptor beta chain was identified during a study of monozygotic twins with cystic fibrosis. TCRdb keeps only in-frame clones here, not all; method: immunoSEQ multiplex PCR. The sample includes around 10,000 clones, roughly 97% of them seen just once. V was cut by 0 bases and J by 14 bases, with 17 bases left in between. There are 14 residues in the CDR3. CDR1 and CDR2 from the germline V gene are MNHEY and SVGAGI. V gene TRBV6-5 combines with J gene TRBJ2-1; weak D call: TRBD1 (5 bases). The sequenced sample was blood. This receptor was identified in a boy under 18 with cystic fibrosis. The CDR3 protein is CASSYSSGKVGKFF. CDR3 DNA sequence: TGTGCCAGCAGTTACTCGTCAGGGAAAGTGGGGAAGTTCTTC.